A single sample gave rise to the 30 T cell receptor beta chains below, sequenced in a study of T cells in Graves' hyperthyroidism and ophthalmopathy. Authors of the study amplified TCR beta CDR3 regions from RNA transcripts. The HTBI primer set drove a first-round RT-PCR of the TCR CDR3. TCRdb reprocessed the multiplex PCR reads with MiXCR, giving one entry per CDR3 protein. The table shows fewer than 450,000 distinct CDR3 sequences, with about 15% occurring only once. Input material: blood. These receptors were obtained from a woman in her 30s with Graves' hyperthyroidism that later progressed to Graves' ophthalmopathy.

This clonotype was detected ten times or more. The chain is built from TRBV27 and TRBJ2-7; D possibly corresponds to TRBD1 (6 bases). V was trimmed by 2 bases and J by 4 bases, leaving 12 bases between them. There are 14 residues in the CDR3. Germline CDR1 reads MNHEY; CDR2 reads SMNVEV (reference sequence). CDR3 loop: CASSLVGRGYEQYF. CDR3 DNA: TGTGCCAGCAGTTTAGTTGGCAGGGGATACGAGCAGTACTTC.

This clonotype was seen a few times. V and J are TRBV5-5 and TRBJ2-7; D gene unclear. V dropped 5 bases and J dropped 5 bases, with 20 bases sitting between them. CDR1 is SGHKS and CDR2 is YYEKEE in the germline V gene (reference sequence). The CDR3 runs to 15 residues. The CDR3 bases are TGTGCCAGCAGTCCGCTTCTAAGCGTTACCCACGAGCAGTACTTC. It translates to CASSPLLSVTHEQYF.

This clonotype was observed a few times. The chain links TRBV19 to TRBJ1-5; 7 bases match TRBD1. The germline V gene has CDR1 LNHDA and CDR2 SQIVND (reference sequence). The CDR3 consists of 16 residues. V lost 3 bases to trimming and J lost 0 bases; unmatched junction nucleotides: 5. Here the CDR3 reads CASSIGQVYSNQPQHF. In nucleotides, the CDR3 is TGTGCCAGTAGTATCGGACAGGTTTATAGCAATCAGCCCCAGCATTTT.

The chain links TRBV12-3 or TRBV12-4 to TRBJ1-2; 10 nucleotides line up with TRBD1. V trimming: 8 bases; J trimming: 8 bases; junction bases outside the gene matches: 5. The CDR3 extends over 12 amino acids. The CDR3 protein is CASQTGGGGYTF. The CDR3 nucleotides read TGTGCCAGCCAGACAGGGGGCGGGGGCTACACCTTC.

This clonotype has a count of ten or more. The CDR3 reads CASSLAAASYEQYF. The CDR3 DNA is TGTGCCAGCAGCTTAGCGGCAGCCTCCTACGAGCAGTACTTC. This chain links TRBV11-2 with TRBJ2-7; the D is unclear. The V and J ends lost 1 base and 0 bases respectively, with 7 bases between them. Germline CDR1 and CDR2: SGHAT and FQNNGV. This CDR3 has 14 residues.

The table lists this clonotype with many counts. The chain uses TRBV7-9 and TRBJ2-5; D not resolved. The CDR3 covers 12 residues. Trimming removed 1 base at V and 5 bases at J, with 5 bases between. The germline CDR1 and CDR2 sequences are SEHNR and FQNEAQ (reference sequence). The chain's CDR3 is CASSLVVETQYF. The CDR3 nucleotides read TGTGCCAGCAGCTTAGTTGTGGAGACCCAGTACTTC.

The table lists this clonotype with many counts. CDR3 residues: CASSGQGARDTEAFF. The CDR3 bases are TGTGCCAGCAGCGGACAGGGGGCGCGTGACACTGAAGCTTTCTTT. The chain employs TRBV6-1 and TRBJ1-1; 11 bases agree with TRBD1. After removal of 6 bases from V and 3 bases from J, the junction contained 6 bases not matched to a gene. Germline V gene sequence: CDR1 MNHNS, CDR2 SASEGT. The CDR3 consists of 15 residues.

DNA for the CDR3: TGTGCCAGCAGCTCAGATCCGGGACACTACTATGGCTACACCTTC. Its translation is CASSSDPGHYYGYTF. The chain uses TRBV7-8 and TRBJ1-2, with D possibly matching TRBD1 (6 bases). Trimming left V 4 bases short and J 3 bases short, with 15 bases between. CDR3 length: 15 residues. Germline values: CDR1 SGHVS, CDR2 FQNEAQ.

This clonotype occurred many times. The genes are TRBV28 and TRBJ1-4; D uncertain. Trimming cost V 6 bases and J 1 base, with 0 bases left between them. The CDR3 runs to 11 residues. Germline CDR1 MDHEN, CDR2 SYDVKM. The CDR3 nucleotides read TGTGCCAGCAGAACTAATGAAAAACTGTTTTTT. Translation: CASRTNEKLFF.

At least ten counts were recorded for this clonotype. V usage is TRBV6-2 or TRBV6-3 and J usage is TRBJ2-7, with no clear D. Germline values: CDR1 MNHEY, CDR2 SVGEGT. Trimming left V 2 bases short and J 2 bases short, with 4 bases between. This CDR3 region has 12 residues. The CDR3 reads CASSYGPYEQYF. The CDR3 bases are TGTGCCAGCAGTTACGGGCCCTACGAGCAGTACTTC.

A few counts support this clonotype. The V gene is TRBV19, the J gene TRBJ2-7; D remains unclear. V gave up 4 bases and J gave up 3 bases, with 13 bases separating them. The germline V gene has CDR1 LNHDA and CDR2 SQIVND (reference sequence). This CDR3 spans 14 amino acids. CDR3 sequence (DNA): TGTGCCAGTAGTAGCCAGGAGTTTCTCTACGAGCAGTACTTC. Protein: CASSSQEFLYEQYF.

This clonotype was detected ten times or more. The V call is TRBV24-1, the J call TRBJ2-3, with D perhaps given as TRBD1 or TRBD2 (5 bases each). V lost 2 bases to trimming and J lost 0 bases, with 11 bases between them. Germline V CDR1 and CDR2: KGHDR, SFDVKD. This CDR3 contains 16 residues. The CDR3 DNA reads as TGTGCCACCAGTGATTCCGAGGGGCCTAGCACAGATACGCAGTATTTT. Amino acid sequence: CATSDSEGPSTDTQYF.

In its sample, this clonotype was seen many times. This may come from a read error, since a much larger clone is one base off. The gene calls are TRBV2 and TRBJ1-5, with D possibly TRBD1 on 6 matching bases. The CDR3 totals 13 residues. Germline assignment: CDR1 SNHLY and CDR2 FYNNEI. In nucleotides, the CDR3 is TGTGCCAGCAGTCGAACAGGGAATCAGCTCCAGCATTTT. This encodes CASSRTGNQLQHF.

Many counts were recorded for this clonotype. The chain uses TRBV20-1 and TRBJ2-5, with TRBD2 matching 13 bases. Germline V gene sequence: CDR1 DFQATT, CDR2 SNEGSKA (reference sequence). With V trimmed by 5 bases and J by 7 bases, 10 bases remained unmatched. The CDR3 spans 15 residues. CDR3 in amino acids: CSADERTSGSLTQYF. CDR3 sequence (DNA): TGCAGTGCTGACGAACGGACTAGCGGGAGCCTGACCCAGTACTTC.

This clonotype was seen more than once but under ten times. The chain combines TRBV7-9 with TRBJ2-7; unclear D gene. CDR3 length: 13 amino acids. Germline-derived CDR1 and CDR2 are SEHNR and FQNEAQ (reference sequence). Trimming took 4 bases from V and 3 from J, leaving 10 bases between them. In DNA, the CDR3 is TGTGCCAGCAGCTACAATGCTGGCTACGAGCAGTACTTC. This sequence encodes CASSYNAGYEQYF.

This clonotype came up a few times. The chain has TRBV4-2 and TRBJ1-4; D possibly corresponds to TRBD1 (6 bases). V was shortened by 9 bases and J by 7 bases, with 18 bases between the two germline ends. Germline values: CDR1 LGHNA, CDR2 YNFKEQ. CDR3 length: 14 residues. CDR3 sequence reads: CARARVQGFEKLFF. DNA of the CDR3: TGTGCCAGGGCGAGGGTTCAGGGGTTTGAAAAACTGTTTTTT.

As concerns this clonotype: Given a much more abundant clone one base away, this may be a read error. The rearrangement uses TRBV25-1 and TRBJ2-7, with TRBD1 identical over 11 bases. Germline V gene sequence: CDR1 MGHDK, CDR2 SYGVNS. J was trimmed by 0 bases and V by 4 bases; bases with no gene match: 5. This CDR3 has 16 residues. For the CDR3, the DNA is TGTGCCAGCAGTGCCTCGGACAGGGGGCGCTCCTACGAGCAGTACTTC. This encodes CASSASDRGRSYEQYF.

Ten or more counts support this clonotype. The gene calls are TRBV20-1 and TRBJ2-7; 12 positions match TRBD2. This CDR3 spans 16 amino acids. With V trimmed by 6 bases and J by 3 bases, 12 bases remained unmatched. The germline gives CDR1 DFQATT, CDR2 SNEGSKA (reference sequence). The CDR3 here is CSARGTSGRTYYEQYF. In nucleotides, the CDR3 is TGCAGTGCGAGGGGGACTAGCGGGCGCACGTACTACGAGCAGTACTTC.

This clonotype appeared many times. The CDR3 here is CAWSPTGVGQPQHF. The CDR3 region has the DNA TGTGCCTGGAGTCCGACAGGGGTCGGTCAGCCCCAGCATTTT. The chain is built from TRBV30 and TRBJ1-5, with TRBD1 identical over 8 bases. V shed 2 bases and J 6 bases; nucleotides not matched to a gene: 6. Germline V gene lookup returns CDR1 GTSNPN and CDR2 SVGIG (reference sequence). The CDR3 totals 14 residues.

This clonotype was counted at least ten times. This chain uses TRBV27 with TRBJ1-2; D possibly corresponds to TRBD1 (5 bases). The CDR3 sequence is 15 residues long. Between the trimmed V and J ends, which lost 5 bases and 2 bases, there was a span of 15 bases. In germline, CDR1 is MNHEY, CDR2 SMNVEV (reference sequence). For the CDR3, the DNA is TGTGCCAGCAGTGTCGGGACGGCCGGGAACTATGGCTACACCTTC. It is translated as CASSVGTAGNYGYTF.

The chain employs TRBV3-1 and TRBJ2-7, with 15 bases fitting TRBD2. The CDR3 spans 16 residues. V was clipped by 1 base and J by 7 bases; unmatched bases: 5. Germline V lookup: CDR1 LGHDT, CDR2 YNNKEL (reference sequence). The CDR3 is CASSQGGLAGGVEQYF. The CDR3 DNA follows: TGTGCCAGCAGCCAAGGTGGACTAGCGGGGGGGGTGGAGCAGTACTTC.

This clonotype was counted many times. CDR3: CASSFVWRRDRGQNTEAFF. The CDR3 DNA reads TGTGCCAGCAGCTTTGTTTGGCGCCGGGACAGGGGTCAGAACACTGAAGCTTTCTTT. This rearrangement joins TRBV11-2 to TRBJ1-1, with TRBD1 matching over 10 bases. The CDR3 length is 19 residues. Germline loops: CDR1 SGHAT, CDR2 FQNNGV. The trim removed 3 bases at V and 1 base at J, leaving 14 bases unmatched.

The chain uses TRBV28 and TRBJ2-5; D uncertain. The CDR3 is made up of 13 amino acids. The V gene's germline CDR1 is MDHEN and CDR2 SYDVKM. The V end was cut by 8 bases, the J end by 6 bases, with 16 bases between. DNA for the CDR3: TGTGCCAGCCGGCCGAACCCGAGAAAGACCCAGTACTTC. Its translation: CASRPNPRKTQYF.

CDR3 sequence (DNA): TGCAGCGTGGGAGAGGCCAAAAACATTCAGTACTTC. As protein: CSVGEAKNIQYF. The genes are TRBV29-1 and TRBJ2-4; D may be TRBD2 (5 bases). CDR3 length: 12 amino acids. The germline V gene encodes CDR1 SQVTM and CDR2 ANQGSEA. V was shortened by 6 bases and J by 1 base, with 7 bases between the two germline ends.

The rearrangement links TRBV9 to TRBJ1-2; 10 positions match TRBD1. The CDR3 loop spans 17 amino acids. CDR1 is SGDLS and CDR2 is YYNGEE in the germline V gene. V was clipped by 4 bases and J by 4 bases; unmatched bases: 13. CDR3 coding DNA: TGTGCCAGCAGCCTGGGACAGGGGTCGACCCTAATCTATGGCTACACCTTC. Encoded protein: CASSLGQGSTLIYGYTF.

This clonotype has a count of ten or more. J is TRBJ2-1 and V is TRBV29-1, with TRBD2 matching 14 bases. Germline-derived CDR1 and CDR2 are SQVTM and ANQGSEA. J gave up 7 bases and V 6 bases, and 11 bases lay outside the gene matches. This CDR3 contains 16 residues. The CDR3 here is CSVRGLAGEGPNEQFF. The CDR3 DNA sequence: TGCAGCGTCAGGGGACTAGCGGGAGAGGGGCCAAATGAGCAGTTCTTC.

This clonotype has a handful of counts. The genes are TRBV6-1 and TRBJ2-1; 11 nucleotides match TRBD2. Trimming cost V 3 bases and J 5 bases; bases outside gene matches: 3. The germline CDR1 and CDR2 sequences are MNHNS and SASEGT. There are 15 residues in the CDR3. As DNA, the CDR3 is TGTGCCAGCAGTGACATAGCGGGGGGGCACAATGAGCAGTTCTTC. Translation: CASSDIAGGHNEQFF.

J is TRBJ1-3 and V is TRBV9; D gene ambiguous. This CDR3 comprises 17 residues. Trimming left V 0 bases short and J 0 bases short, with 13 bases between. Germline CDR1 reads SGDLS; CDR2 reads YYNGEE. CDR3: CASSVEPHPNSGNTIYF. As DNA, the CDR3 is TGTGCCAGCAGCGTAGAGCCACACCCCAACTCTGGAAACACCATATATTTT.

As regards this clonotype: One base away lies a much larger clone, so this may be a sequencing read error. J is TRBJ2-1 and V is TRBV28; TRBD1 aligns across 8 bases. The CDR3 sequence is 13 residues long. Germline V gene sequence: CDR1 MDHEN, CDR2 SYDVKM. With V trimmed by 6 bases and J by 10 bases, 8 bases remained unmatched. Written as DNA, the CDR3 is TGTGCCAGCAGCCTGACCGGGACAGGCGAGCAGTTCTTC. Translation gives CASSLTGTGEQFF. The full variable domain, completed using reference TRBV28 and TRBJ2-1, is DVKVTQSSRYLVKRTGEKVFLECVQDMDHENMFWYRQDPGLGLRLIYFSYDVKMKEKGDIPEGYSVSREKKERFSLILESASTNQTSMYLCASSLTGTGEQFFGPGTRLTVL.

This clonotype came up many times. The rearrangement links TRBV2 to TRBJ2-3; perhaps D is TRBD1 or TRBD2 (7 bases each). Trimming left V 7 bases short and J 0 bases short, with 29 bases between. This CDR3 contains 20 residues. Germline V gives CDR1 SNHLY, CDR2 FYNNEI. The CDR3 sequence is CASNSEAGGRGRTSTDTQYF. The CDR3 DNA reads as TGTGCCAGCAATTCTGAGGCAGGGGGGAGGGGAAGAACTAGCACAGATACGCAGTATTTT.